This is a list of T cell receptor beta chains from one sample in a study of blood T cell dynamics during melanoma immunotherapy. Sequenced by immunoSEQ multiplex PCR; TCRdb stores in-frame clones only, minus some. The sample gives about 6,900 clones, around 80% of which show up once; approximately 26% is in the top ten. This specimen consisted of blood, obtained from a patient treated with checkpoint blockade. Receptors were obtained from a human donor with melanoma. CDR3s include the opening cysteine and the closing phenylalanine or tryptophan. D genes are given only for firm matches. Clone size is shown for a subset of rows, as once, few, many or a class of expanded clone.

clone_size,d_call,v_call,j_call,cdr3_aa,cdr3_nt
NA,NA,TRBV4-1,TRBJ2-3,CASSQVSSSTDTQYF,TGCGCCAGCAGCCAGGTATCTTCTAGCACAGATACGCAGTATTTT
NA,NA,TRBV2,TRBJ1-1,CASTQIMGDTEAFF,TGTGCCAGCACCCAGATTATGGGGGACACTGAAGCTTTCTTT
once,NA,TRBV10-3,TRBJ2-7,CAIGGGVSEQYF,TGTGCCATCGGGGGTGGGGTATCCGAGCAGTACTTC
NA,NA,TRBV9,TRBJ2-1,CASSVVGTGYNEQFF,TGTGCCAGCAGCGTAGTAGGGACTGGCTACAATGAGCAGTTCTTC
NA,NA,TRBV19,TRBJ2-6,CASSDGYSGANVLTF,TGTGCCAGTAGTGACGGCTACTCTGGGGCCAACGTCCTGACTTTC
NA,TRBD2,TRBV5-4,TRBJ2-5,CASSGGTSGRIGETQYF,TGTGCCAGCAGCGGTGGGACTAGCGGGAGGATCGGGGAGACCCAGTACTTC
once,NA,TRBV13,TRBJ2-5,CASRTYGALETQYF,TGTGCCAGCAGAACCTACGGGGCGCTGGAGACCCAGTACTTC
NA,NA,TRBV4-1,TRBJ1-1,CASSQGGLTGGEAFF,TGCGCCAGCAGCCAAGGTGGGTTGACTGGAGGTGAAGCTTTCTTT
NA,NA,TRBV19,TRBJ1-2,CASTLAGSYGYTF,TGTGCCAGTACTTTGGCAGGGAGCTATGGCTACACCTTC
NA,TRBD1,TRBV11-2,TRBJ1-5,CASSGTGTAYSNQPQHF,TGTGCCAGCAGCGGAACGGGGACAGCCTATAGCAATCAGCCCCAGCATTTT
NA,NA,TRBV18,TRBJ1-5,CASSPPGGSNQPQHF,TGTGCCAGCTCACCACCGGGGGGTAGCAATCAGCCCCAGCATTTT
few,NA,TRBV23-1,TRBJ1-5,CASSPQPRTPKGRSNQPQHF,TGCGCCAGCAGTCCCCAACCACGGACGCCTAAAGGTCGTAGCAATCAGCCCCAGCATTTT
NA,NA,TRBV19,TRBJ2-1,CASSIRAGSAHEQFF,TGTGCCAGTAGTATTCGTGCAGGGTCAGCACATGAGCAGTTCTTC
NA,NA,TRBV6-1,TRBJ2-4,CASWSTDSDIQYF,TGTGCCAGTTGGTCCACCGACTCGGACATTCAGTACTTC
NA,NA,TRBV5-1,TRBJ1-4,CASSLDTSTNEKLFF,TGCGCCAGCAGCTTGGACACCTCAACTAATGAAAAACTGTTTTTT